This T cell receptor (beta chain) is drawn from a study of cytomegalovirus exposure and HLA in healthy donors. Trimming shortened V by 2 bases and J by 2 bases, and 10 bases separated the two germline ends. This CDR3 region has 15 residues. Germline V gives CDR1 MNHNY, CDR2 SVGAGI (reference sequence). The method was immunoSEQ multiplex PCR; TCRdb's version includes in-frame clones alone and lacks a portion of them. The table lists 200,000 to 250,000 clones, approximately 90% of them singletons. V usage is TRBV6-6 and J usage is TRBJ1-5; TRBD1 might be the D (6 bases). The sample taken for sequencing was PBMCs. The TCR comes from a woman under 30 in good health and CMV-seronegative. The CDR3 is CASSYPGAGNQPQHF. CDR3 nucleotides: TGTGCCAGCAGTTACCCAGGGGCAGGCAATCAGCCCCAGCATTTT.